The text below deals with one T cell receptor (beta chain). Its antigen is as yet unknown. Trimming removed 0 bases from V and 5 bases from J; junction bases left unmatched: 7. The CDR3 loop spans 16 amino acids. Germline lookup yields CDR1 MGHRA and CDR2 YSYEKL. 60 Vbeta and 13 Jbeta primers were used in PCR. The data were produced by immunoSEQ multiplex PCR, yet TCRdb's version contains in-frame clones alone and is incomplete. The sample shows 250,000 to 350,000 clones, roughly 90% of them seen only once. This record belongs to a study of cytomegalovirus exposure and HLA in healthy donors. Points from the study as a whole: Later on, an analysis found that several of the most significant clusters appeared to be linked to common viral pathogens, which included parvovirus B19.

The chain has TRBV4-1 and TRBJ2-3, with 8 bases that match TRBD2. The TCR originated in a man in his forties in good health and CMV-seropositive. The sample comprised PBMCs. In nucleotides, the CDR3 is TGCGCCAGCAGCCAAGAACCCGGGAGGGCCTTAGATACGCAGTATTTT. This encodes CASSQEPGRALDTQYF.